This T cell receptor (beta chain) was sequenced during a study of shared clonotypes between healthy human individuals. Looking at the study overall: The study used three CD4 naive, three CD4 memory, two CD8 naive and one CD8 memory plate per donor. Points from the study as a whole: In having few donors, the study represented limited genetic and exposure-history diversity.

Remarks on this clone: Its specificity is unknown.

Authors' methods: ImmunoSEQ sequences covered only the junction and lacked quality scores; filtering therefore differed. The table came from immunoSEQ multiplex PCR; TCRdb's copy has only in-frame clones and leaves some out. That table gives V, J and clone size, and the DNA gave D and trimming. The sample lists about 2.3 million clones, less than 95% occurring once. V trimming: 6 bases; J trimming: 12 bases; junction bases outside the gene matches: 13. The CDR3 has 14 residues. Germline CDR1 and CDR2: MDHEN and SYDVKM. This TCR derives from a young man in good health. Some clones in this sample may be carry-over from other donors' samples. Sequencing used naive CD4+ T cells from PBMCs. Subset reported: CD45RA+ positively selected. The chain has TRBV28 and TRBJ2-1; 8 bases match TRBD1. CDR3 sequence: CASSPTRQGRWQFF. CDR3 coding DNA: TGTGCCAGCAGCCCAACTCGACAGGGGCGATGGCAGTTCTTC.